The rows below give T cell receptor beta chains drawn from one sample of a study of OX40 agonist ivuxolimab in advanced cancers. TCRdb keeps only in-frame clones here, not all; method: immunoSEQ multiplex PCR. The table has around 85,000 clones, about 90% seen once; the top ten hold roughly 8.7%. Here the sequenced sample was CD4+ or CD8+ T cells sorted from blood, taken in a trial of the OX40 agonist ivuxolimab. The origin of the receptors is an adult with an advanced solid tumor such as melanoma, head and neck, liver or kidney cancer. Both conserved end residues are part of each CDR3.

v_call	j_call	cdr3_aa
TRBV27	TRBJ2-1	CASSPLGNEQFF
TRBV6-5	TRBJ1-2	CASSYEGPLSIYGYTF
TRBV29-1	TRBJ1-2	CSDYNRGLGGSYTF
TRBV5-1	TRBJ2-1	CASSLLAGGYRYNEQFF
TRBV7-3	TRBJ2-7	CASSLRAYEQYF
TRBV6-1	TRBJ1-2	CASSEWGLDSPYYGYTF
TRBV6-6	TRBJ1-4	CASTQGAGGDEKLFF
TRBV28	TRBJ2-1	CASSLFAYNEQFF
TRBV6-5	TRBJ2-1	CASSYLDLFHEQFF
TRBV9	TRBJ1-2	CASSVASLDNYGYTF
TRBV12-5	TRBJ2-1	CASASTSGGLYNEQFF
TRBV4-1	TRBJ2-3	CASSPSSGISTDTQYF
TRBV9	TRBJ2-3	CASSAARTDTQYF
TRBV30	TRBJ2-7	CAWSVLAGGYEQYF
TRBV10-3	TRBJ2-1	CAISADFRELDNEQFF
TRBV7-8	TRBJ2-5	CASSLYARSQETQYF
TRBV5-5	TRBJ1-6	CASSFPGGGSPLHF
TRBV4-3	TRBJ2-3	CASSQSQGDTQYF